The TCR beta chain described here comes from a study of Ad26.COV2.S vaccination and SARS-CoV-2 variants. Repertoires were generated with immunoSEQ multiplex PCR, while TCRdb's copy carries only in-frame clones and drops some. Of about 440,000 clones detected, around 91% appear once; the ten largest clones hold around 4.5%. V was cut by 4 bases and J by 1 base, with 15 bases left in between. This CDR3 has 16 residues. Germline-derived CDR1 and CDR2 are SEHNR and FQNEAQ (reference sequence). This sample's treatment: some 19 received Ad26.COV2.S at low or high dose, single or two shots; roughly five received placebo; per-sample allocation not given. Samples came from day 63 after the first vaccine or placebo injection.

This chain joins TRBV7-9 and TRBJ2-3; TRBD2 is a possible D gene (6 bases). This sample comprised peripheral blood, obtained in a trial of Ad26.COV2.S vaccine versus placebo. The TCR comes from a person between 18 and 65 years old who received the Ad26.COV2.S COVID-19 vaccine or a placebo. The CDR3 DNA reads TGTGCCAGCAGCTCAGAACTAGCTCAGGGCACAGATACGCAGTATTTT. Amino acid sequence: CASSSELAQGTDTQYF.